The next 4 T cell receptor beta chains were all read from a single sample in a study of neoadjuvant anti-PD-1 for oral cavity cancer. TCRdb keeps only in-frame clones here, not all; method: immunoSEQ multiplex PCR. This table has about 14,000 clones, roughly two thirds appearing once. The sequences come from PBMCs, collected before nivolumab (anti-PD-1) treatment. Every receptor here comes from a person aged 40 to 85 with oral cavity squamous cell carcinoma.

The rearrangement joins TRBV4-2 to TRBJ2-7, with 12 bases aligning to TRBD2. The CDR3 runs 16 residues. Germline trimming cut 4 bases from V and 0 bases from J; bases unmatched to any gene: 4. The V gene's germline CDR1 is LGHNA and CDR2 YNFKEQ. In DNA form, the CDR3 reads TGTGCCAGCAGCCCTTCGACTAGCGGGGGCTCCTACGAGCAGTACTTC. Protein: CASSPSTSGGSYEQYF.

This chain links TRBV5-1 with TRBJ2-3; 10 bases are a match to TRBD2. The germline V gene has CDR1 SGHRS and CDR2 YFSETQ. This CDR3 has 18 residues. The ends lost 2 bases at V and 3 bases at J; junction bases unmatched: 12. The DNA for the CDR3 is TGCGCCAGCAGCTTAAGAGGAGCGGGGGGGCCGGGGACAGATACGCAGTATTTT. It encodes CASSLRGAGGPGTDTQYF.

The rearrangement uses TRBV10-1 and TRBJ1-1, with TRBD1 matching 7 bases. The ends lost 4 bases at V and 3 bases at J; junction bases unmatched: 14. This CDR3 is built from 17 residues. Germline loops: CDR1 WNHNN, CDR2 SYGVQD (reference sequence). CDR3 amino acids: CASSAGVTGKRDTEAFF. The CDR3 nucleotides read TGCGCCAGCAGTGCCGGGGTGACAGGGAAAAGAGACACTGAAGCTTTCTTT.

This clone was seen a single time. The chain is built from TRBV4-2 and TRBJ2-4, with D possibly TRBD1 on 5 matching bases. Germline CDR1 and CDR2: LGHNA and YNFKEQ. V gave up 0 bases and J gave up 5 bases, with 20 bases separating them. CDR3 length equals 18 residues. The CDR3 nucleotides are TGTGCCAGCAGCCAAGATTCTCCAGGGATGGGCGGTCAAAACATTCAGTACTTC. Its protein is CASSQDSPGMGGQNIQYF.